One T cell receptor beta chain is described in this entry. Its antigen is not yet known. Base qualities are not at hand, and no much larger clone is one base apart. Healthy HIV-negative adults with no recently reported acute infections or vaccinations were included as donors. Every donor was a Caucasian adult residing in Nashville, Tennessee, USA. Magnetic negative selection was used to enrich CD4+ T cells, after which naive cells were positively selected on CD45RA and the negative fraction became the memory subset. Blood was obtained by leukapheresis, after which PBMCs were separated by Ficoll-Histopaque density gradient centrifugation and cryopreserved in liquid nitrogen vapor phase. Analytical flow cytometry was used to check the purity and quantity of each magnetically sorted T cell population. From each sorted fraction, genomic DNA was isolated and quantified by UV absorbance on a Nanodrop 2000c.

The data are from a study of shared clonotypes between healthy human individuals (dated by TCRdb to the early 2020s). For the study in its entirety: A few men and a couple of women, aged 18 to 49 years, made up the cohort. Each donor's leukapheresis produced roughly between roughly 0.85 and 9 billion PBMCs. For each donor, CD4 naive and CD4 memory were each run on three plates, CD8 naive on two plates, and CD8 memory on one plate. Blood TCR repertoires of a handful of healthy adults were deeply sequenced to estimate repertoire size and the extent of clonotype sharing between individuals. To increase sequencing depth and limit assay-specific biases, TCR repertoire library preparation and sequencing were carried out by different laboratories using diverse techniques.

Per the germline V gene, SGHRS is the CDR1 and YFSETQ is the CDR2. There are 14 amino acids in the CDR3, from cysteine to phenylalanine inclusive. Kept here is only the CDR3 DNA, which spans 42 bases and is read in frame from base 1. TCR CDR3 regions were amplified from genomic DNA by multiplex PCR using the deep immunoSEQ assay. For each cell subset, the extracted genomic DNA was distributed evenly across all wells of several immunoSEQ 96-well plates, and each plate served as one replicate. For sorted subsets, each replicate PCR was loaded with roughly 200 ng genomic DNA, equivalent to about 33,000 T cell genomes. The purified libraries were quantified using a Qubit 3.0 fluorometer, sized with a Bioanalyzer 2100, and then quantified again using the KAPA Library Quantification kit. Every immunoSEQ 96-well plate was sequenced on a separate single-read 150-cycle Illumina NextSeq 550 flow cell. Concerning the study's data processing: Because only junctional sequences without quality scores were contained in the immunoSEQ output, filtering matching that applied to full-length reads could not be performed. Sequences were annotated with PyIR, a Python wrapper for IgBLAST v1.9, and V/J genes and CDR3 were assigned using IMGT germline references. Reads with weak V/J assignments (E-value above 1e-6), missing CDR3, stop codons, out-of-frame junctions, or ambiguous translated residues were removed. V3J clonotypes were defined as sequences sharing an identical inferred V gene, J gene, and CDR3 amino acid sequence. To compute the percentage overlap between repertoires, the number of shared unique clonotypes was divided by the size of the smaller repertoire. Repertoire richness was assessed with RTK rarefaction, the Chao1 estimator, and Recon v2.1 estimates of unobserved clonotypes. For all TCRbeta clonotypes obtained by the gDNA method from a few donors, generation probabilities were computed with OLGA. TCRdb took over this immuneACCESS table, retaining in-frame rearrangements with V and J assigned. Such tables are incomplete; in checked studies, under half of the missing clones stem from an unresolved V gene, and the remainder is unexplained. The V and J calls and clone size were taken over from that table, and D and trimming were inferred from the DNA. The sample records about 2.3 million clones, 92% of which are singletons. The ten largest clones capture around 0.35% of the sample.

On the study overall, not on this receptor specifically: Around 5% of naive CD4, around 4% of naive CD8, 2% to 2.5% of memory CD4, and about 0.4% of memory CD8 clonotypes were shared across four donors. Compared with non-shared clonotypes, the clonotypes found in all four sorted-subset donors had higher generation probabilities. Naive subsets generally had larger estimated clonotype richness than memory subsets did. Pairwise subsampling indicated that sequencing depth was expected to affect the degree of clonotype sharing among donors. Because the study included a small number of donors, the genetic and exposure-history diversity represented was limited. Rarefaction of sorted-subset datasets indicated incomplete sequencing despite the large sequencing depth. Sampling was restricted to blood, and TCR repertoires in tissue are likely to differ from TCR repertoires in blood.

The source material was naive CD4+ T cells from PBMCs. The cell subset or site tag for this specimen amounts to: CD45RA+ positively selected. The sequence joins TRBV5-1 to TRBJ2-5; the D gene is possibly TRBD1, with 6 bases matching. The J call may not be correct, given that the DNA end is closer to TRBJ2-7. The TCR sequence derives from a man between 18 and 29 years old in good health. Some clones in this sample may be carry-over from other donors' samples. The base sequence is TGCGCCAGCAGTTCCCCTGACAGAGGGGGCGAGCAGTACTTC. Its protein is CASSSPDRGGEQYF.